This paragraph reports one T cell receptor (beta chain). The data belong to a study of cytomegalovirus exposure and HLA in healthy donors. This CDR3 region has 14 residues. Trimming left V 5 bases short and J 8 bases short, with 16 bases between. CDR1 SGHRS and CDR2 YFSETQ come from the germline V gene. PCR employed 60 Vbeta and 13 Jbeta primers. This table comes from immunoSEQ multiplex PCR, and its TCRdb copy is limited to in-frame clones, with some not included. Here the sample spans some 200,000 clones, about 88% being singletons. The sample taken for sequencing was PBMCs. This chain connects TRBV5-1 to TRBJ1-4; D gene ambiguous. This TCR came from a girl less than two years old in good health and CMV-seronegative. The CDR3 sequence is CASSFKGPGEKLFF. The CDR3 DNA is TGCGCCAGCAGTTTCAAGGGTCCGGGGGAAAAACTGTTTTTT.